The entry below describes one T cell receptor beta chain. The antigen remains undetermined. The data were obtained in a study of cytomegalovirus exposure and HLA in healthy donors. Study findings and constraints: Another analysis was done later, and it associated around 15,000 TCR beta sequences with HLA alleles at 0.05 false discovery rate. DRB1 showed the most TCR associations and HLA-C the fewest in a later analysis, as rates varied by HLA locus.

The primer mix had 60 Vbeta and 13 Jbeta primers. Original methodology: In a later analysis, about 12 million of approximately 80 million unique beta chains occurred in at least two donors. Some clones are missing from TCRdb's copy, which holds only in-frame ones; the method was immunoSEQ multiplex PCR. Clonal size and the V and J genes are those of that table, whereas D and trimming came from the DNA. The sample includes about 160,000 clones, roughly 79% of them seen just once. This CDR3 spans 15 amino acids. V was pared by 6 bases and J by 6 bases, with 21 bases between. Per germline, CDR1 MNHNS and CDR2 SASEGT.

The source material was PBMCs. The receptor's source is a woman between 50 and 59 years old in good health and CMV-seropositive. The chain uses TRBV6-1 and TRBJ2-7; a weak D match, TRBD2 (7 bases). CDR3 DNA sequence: TGTGCCAGCAGGCTAGCGGAGGCGGGGGCCTCCGAGCAGTACTTC. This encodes CASRLAEAGASEQYF.